This TCR beta chain was sequenced for a study of T-cell memory formation after mild COVID-19. Study conclusions and caveats: SARS-CoV-2 specificity of second-wave clones peaking day 37 was unconfirmed. Pre-infection memory already had some responding clones, implying cross-reactive memory joined.

TCRalpha and TCRbeta libraries used 5'RACE with constant-segment primers and UMIs. One entry per CDR3 protein, called by TCRdb with MiXCR from the 5' RACE reads. This repertoire shows some 200,000 distinct CDR3 sequences, over 9.5% found once; its top ten account for roughly 4%. This clonotype was seen at least ten times. Its antigen is not identified. CDR3 length: 15 residues. Germline CDR1 DFQATT, CDR2 SNEGSKA (reference sequence). The V and J ends lost 0 bases and 8 bases respectively, with 19 bases between them. Sequencing was done on a sample of PBMCs or a T cell subset sorted from them (not recorded which). The origin of this receptor is a man aged 18 to 29 who had mild COVID-19 (a few samples of this study predate the infection). Cell type and time point are not known. The chain employs TRBV20-1 and TRBJ2-5; tentative D call: TRBD1 (6 bases). CDR3 nucleotides: TGCAGTGCTAGAGATTTTGCGCGGGTTGGGGGCACCCAGTACTTC. This codes for CSARDFARVGGTQYF.